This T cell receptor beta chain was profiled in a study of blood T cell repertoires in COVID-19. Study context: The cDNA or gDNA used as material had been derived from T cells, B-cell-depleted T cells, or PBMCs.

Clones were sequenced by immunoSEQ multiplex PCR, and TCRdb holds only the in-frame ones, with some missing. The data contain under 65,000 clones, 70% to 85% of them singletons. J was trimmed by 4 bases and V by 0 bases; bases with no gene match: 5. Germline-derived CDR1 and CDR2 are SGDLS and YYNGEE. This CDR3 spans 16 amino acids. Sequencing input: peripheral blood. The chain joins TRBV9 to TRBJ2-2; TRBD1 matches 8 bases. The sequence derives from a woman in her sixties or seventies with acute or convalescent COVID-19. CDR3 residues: CASSVVAGGGTGELFF. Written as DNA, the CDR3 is TGTGCCAGCAGCGTAGTGGCAGGGGGCGGCACCGGGGAGCTGTTTTTT.